These 16 T cell receptor beta chains came from one sample sequenced in a study of blood T cell repertoires in COVID-19. Data came from immunoSEQ multiplex PCR; TCRdb stores just in-frame clones and leaves some out. The data show fewer than 450,000 clones, less than 95% seen once. Source material: PBMCs or T cells enriched from blood (not recorded which). Every receptor here comes from a man younger than 35 who had recovered from COVID-19.

This chain uses TRBV30 with TRBJ1-2; D is ambiguous. Germline values: CDR1 GTSNPN, CDR2 SVGIG (reference sequence). This CDR3 is built from 10 residues. The ends were cut back, 4 bases at V and 3 bases at J, with 3 bases in the middle. The CDR3 is CAWKHYGYTF. The CDR3 DNA sequence: TGTGCCTGGAAGCACTATGGCTACACCTTC.

The rearrangement joins TRBV29-1 to TRBJ1-1; D remains unclear. This CDR3 is built from 12 residues. Germline lookup yields CDR1 SQVTM and CDR2 ANQGSEA. V dropped 7 bases and J dropped 3 bases, with 12 bases sitting between them. DNA for the CDR3: TGCAGCGCAGAGGATGTTGACACTGAAGCTTTCTTT. This codes for CSAEDVDTEAFF.

Concerning this clone: Other DNA sequences in the sample encode the same CDR3. J is TRBJ1-2 and V is TRBV28, with D perhaps matching TRBD1 (5 bases). The V end was cut by 3 bases, the J end by 0 bases, with 8 bases between. The germline CDR1 and CDR2 sequences are MDHEN and SYDVKM. The CDR3 spans 14 residues. The CDR3 loop reads CASSLGRANYGYTF. The CDR3 DNA follows: TGTGCCAGCAGTTTGGGCAGGGCTAACTATGGCTACACCTTC.

The CDR3 DNA follows: TGCAGCGTGAGACTAGCGGAAAGCTCCTACAATGAGCAGTTCTTC. Translated: CSVRLAESSYNEQFF. The chain uses TRBV29-1 and TRBJ2-1, with 9 bases identical to TRBD2. Germline values: CDR1 SQVTM, CDR2 ANQGSEA. The trim removed 6 bases at V and 0 bases at J, leaving 6 bases unmatched. CDR3 length: 15 amino acids.

V and J are TRBV11-2 and TRBJ2-1; D is ambiguous. Germline CDR1 reads SGHAT; CDR2 reads FQNNGV. Trimming took off 0 bases at V and 4 bases at J, with 4 bases between the two ends. CDR3 length equals 13 residues. CDR3 nucleotides: TGTGCCAGCAGCTTAGACTATTACAATGAGCAGTTCTTC. Its protein product is CASSLDYYNEQFF.

The chain carries TRBV6-4 and TRBJ2-3; TRBD2 aligns across 9 bases. V was clipped by 6 bases and J by 0 bases; unmatched bases: 4. The CDR3 loop spans 15 amino acids. Germline lookup yields CDR1 MRHNA and CDR2 SNTAGT. The CDR3 DNA reads TGTGCCAGCAGCCGGACTAGCGTTAGCACAGATACGCAGTATTTT. It yields the protein CASSRTSVSTDTQYF.

This chain connects TRBV18 to TRBJ1-1; the D gene is possibly TRBD1 (6 bases). V was shortened by 2 bases and J by 1 base, with 14 bases between the two germline ends. This CDR3 is built from 16 residues. Germline V gene sequence: CDR1 KGHSH, CDR2 LQKENI. The CDR3 spells CASSPFGGAQNTEAFF. In DNA form, the CDR3 reads TGTGCCAGCTCACCATTCGGGGGGGCCCAGAACACTGAAGCTTTCTTT.

V gene TRBV6-5 combines with J gene TRBJ1-2; D is unclear. The CDR3 contains 15 residues. Per germline, CDR1 MNHEY and CDR2 SVGAGI. With 7 bases removed from V and 4 bases from J, the gap between germline ends came to 19 bases. DNA of the CDR3: TGTGCCAGCACCCCGACTCTGGCCCCGAGCTATGGCTACACCTTC. Amino acids: CASTPTLAPSYGYTF.

This chain uses TRBV28 with TRBJ2-7; 10 positions agree with TRBD1. Trimming removed 5 bases from V and 6 bases from J; junction bases left unmatched: 7. The length of the CDR3 is 14 residues. CDR1 is MDHEN, CDR2 SYDVKM, per germline. This CDR3 is CASSRQGAPVEQYF. The CDR3 DNA sequence: TGTGCCAGCAGTCGACAGGGGGCGCCCGTCGAGCAGTACTTC.

This sequence joins TRBV29-1 and TRBJ1-1; D unresolved. Germline V gives CDR1 SQVTM, CDR2 ANQGSEA. This CDR3 comprises 12 residues. V was pared by 3 bases and J by 1 base, with 6 bases between. CDR3 residues: CSVDRWNTEAFF. CDR3 nucleotide sequence: TGCAGCGTTGACAGATGGAACACTGAAGCTTTCTTT.

The chain couples TRBV3-1 (or the pseudogene TRBV3-2) to TRBJ1-6, with TRBD1 matching over 10 bases. Germline V gene sequence: CDR1 LGHDT, CDR2 YNNKEL (reference sequence). This CDR3 spans 18 amino acids. V was clipped by 1 base and J by 7 bases; unmatched bases: 10. CDR3 sequence: CASSQVVHRGQGNSPLHF. The CDR3 region has the DNA TGTGCCAGCAGCCAAGTAGTTCATCGGGGACAGGGGAATTCACCCCTCCACTTT.

The CDR3 coding sequence is TGCAGCGTTGCGTCAGTCTATGGCTACACCTTC. It yields the protein CSVASVYGYTF. The chain recombines TRBV29-1 with TRBJ1-2; D unclear. Germline assignment: CDR1 SQVTM and CDR2 ANQGSEA. V was cut by 4 bases and J by 4 bases, with 7 bases left in between. The CDR3 is made up of 11 amino acids.

The chain carries TRBV6-1 and TRBJ1-6, with no clear D. Germline CDR1 reads MNHNS; CDR2 reads SASEGT. The V gene lost 1 base and the J gene lost 7 bases, with 5 bases spanning the gap. The CDR3 contains 13 residues. The CDR3 nucleotides read TGTGCCAGCAGTGAAGGAGGGAATTCACCCCTCCACTTT. Translating it yields CASSEGGNSPLHF.

J is TRBJ1-2 and V is TRBV7-9; D remains ambiguous. V dropped 2 bases and J dropped 8 bases, with 15 bases sitting between them. The CDR3 is made up of 14 amino acids. Germline CDR1 reads SEHNR; CDR2 reads FQNEAQ (reference sequence). CDR3 sequence: CASSLTGGFGGYTF. DNA of the CDR3: TGTGCCAGCAGCTTAACTGGCGGGTTCGGAGGCTACACCTTC.

The chain uses TRBV28 and TRBJ2-7; possible D gene TRBD2, 5 bases. V lost 2 bases, J lost 4 bases, and 12 bases lay in between. Germline V CDR1 and CDR2: MDHEN, SYDVKM. The CDR3 is 14 residues long. The CDR3 spells CASSLITSQYEQYF. The DNA of the CDR3 is TGTGCCAGCAGTTTAATTACTAGTCAGTACGAGCAGTACTTC.

The rearrangement links TRBV7-9 to TRBJ1-4; D ambiguous. The CDR3 length is 14 residues. CDR1 is SEHNR, CDR2 FQNEAQ, per germline (reference sequence). Between the trimmed V and J ends, which lost 5 bases and 4 bases, there was a span of 11 bases. For the CDR3, the DNA is TGTGCCAGCAGCACTAAACGGGGTAATGAAAAACTGTTTTTT. Translating it yields CASSTKRGNEKLFF.